The sequence of this TCR beta chain was determined in a study of blood T cell repertoires in COVID-19. Overall study: Collection of acute and convalescent COVID-19 samples took place in the United States, Italy and Spain. In each case, the material was cDNA or gDNA derived from T cells, B-cell-depleted T cells, or PBMCs.

Germline trimming cut 5 bases from V and 0 bases from J; bases unmatched to any gene: 13. This CDR3 has 18 residues. CDR1 and CDR2 (germline): SGHVS, FQNEAQ. Per the original data handling: Amplified reference gene primers provided the basis for estimating nucleated cell counts. Measured with immunoSEQ multiplex PCR; TCRdb has only the in-frame clones, and not every one. The V and J calls and clone size come from that table; D and trimming were worked out from the DNA. The table includes fewer than 15,000 clones, 55% to 80% detected once. By share, this clone ranks as medium-sized. The TCR was taken from a human donor in a cohort sampled during active COVID-19. The sequencing sample was made of peripheral blood. The genes are TRBV7-8 and TRBJ2-3; TRBD2 agrees at 8 bases. The CDR3 loop is CASSMRTRGGTSTDTQYF. CDR3 in DNA: TGTGCCAGCAGCATGCGGACCCGCGGGGGGACTAGCACAGATACGCAGTATTTT.